The rows below give T cell receptor beta chains drawn from one sample of a study of human T cells and chemical hapten exposure. Each CDR3 protein gets one entry after TCRdb re-called the RACE reads with MiXCR. The data contain more than 100,000 distinct CDR3 sequences, about 13% of them singletons. The sample here was whole blood, taken in connection with sensitization to the hapten diphenylcyclopropenone (DPC). Source of these receptors: a woman aged 18-29 years with alopecia areata. Some clones in this sample may be carry-over from other donors' samples. The CDR3 runs from the conserved cysteine through the conserved F or W. Fields, in order: V gene, J gene, D gene, clone size, CDR3 protein, CDR3 DNA. A D gene is named only where the DNA matches it firmly. For some rows the clone size is stated as once, few or many, or as a class when expanded; others skip it.

TRBV7-9	TRBJ2-3	-	many	CASSLAGRDTQYF	TGTGCCAGCAGCTTAGCGGGGCGTGATACGCAGTATTTT
TRBV6-5	TRBJ2-1	-	-	CASSYQTMPNNEQFF	TGTGCCAGCAGTTACCAGACCATGCCCAACAATGAGCAGTTCTTC
TRBV9	TRBJ2-2	-	few	CASSGNGGELFF	TGTGCCAGCAGCGGTAATGGCGGGGAGCTGTTTTTT
TRBV4-3	TRBJ1-5	-	few	CASSQDLSSGINQPQHF	TGCGCCAGCAGCCAAGATCTCTCGTCAGGGATAAATCAGCCCCAGCATTTT
TRBV7-9	TRBJ2-7	-	many	CASSQQGFHEQYF	TGTGCCAGCAGCCAACAGGGATTCCACGAGCAGTACTTC
TRBV5-4	TRBJ1-1	-	many	CASSLSGQFTEAFF	TGTGCCAGCAGCTTGAGCGGACAGTTCACTGAAGCTTTCTTT
TRBV6-5	TRBJ2-1	-	-	CASRRGYGNEQFF	TGTGCCAGCAGGAGGGGATACGGCAATGAGCAGTTCTTC
TRBV25-1	TRBJ1-6	-	many	CASSEVSSPLHF	TGTGCCAGCAGTGAAGTGAGTTCACCCCTCCACTTT
TRBV14	TRBJ2-1	-	few	CASSHGLNEQFF	TGTGCCAGCAGCCACGGCCTGAATGAGCAGTTCTTC
TRBV19	TRBJ1-3	-	-	CASSVNRDGSGNTIYF	TGTGCCAGTAGTGTCAACCGGGACGGCTCTGGAAACACCATATATTTT
TRBV7-2	TRBJ1-5	-	many	CASSLVGGLVNQPQHF	TGTGCCAGCAGCTTAGTTGGGGGGCTAGTCAATCAGCCCCAGCATTTT
TRBV7-3	TRBJ1-2	-	few	CASSFGGNYGYTF	TGTGCCAGCAGCTTCGGCGGTAACTATGGCTACACCTTC
TRBV3-1	TRBJ1-1	TRBD1	-	CASSLTGGETEAFF	TGTGCCAGCAGCCTAACAGGGGGGGAGACTGAAGCTTTCTTT
TRBV20-1	TRBJ1-5	-	few	CSAPGHGNQPQHF	TGCAGTGCTCCGGGACATGGCAATCAGCCCCAGCATTTT
TRBV7-6	TRBJ2-3	-	-	CASSLRGGSDTQYF	TGTGCCAGCAGCTTACGTGGGGGCTCAGATACGCAGTATTTT
TRBV3-1	TRBJ2-3	TRBD2	-	CASSLRGSNTDTQYF	TGTGCCAGCAGCCTGCGGGGGAGCAACACAGATACGCAGTATTTT
TRBV28	TRBJ2-7	-	-	CASSAHYYEQYF	TGTGCCAGCAGCGCCCACTACTACGAGCAGTACTTC
TRBV7-3	TRBJ1-1	-	many	CASSRGTNTEAFF	TGTGCCAGCAGCCGCGGGACCAACACTGAAGCTTTCTTT
TRBV6-2/TRBV6-3	TRBJ1-5	-	-	CASSIPWGGASNQPQHF	TGTGCCAGCAGCATCCCGTGGGGAGGGGCCTCCAATCAGCCCCAGCATTTT
TRBV12-3/TRBV12-4	TRBJ2-3	TRBD1	-	CASSSDRFTDTQYF	TGTGCCAGCAGTTCGGACAGGTTCACAGATACGCAGTATTTT
TRBV20-1	TRBJ1-5	TRBD1	-	CSARVSGTGYNQPQHF	TGCAGTGCTAGAGTTTCCGGGACAGGGTACAATCAGCCCCAGCATTTT
TRBV28	TRBJ1-5	-	few	CASSLRGQQPQHF	TGTGCCAGCAGTTTACGGGGGCAGCAGCCCCAGCATTTT
TRBV4-2	TRBJ2-5	-	few	CASSQVPRQETQYF	TGTGCCAGCAGCCAAGTTCCGAGGCAAGAGACCCAGTACTTC
TRBV11-2	TRBJ2-7	TRBD1	few	CASSNRGWRYEQYF	TGTGCCAGCAGCAACAGGGGTTGGAGGTACGAGCAGTACTTC
TRBV28	TRBJ2-5	TRBD2	few	CASSSPGAGVKETQYF	TGTGCCAGCAGTTCCCCAGGAGCGGGGGTAAAAGAGACCCAGTACTTC
TRBV5-1	TRBJ2-3	TRBD2	few	CASSSLAGGPSDTQYF	TGCGCCAGCAGCTCCCTAGCGGGGGGGCCGAGTGATACGCAGTATTTT
TRBV15	TRBJ1-4	TRBD1	many	CATSGWLQGAGEKLFF	TGTGCCACCAGCGGGTGGCTACAGGGGGCAGGAGAAAAACTGTTTTTT